This TCR beta chain was identified in a study of blood T cell repertoires in COVID-19. Looking at the study overall: COVID-19 samples from acute and convalescent phases originated in the United States, Italy and Spain. PBMCs, B-cell-depleted T cells, or T cells provided the cDNA or gDNA that made up the material.

Method: immunoSEQ multiplex PCR; TCRdb's copy keeps in-frame clones and lacks some. The sample carries about 190,000 clones, 75% to 90% recorded once. Trimming removed 0 bases from V and 1 base from J, with 12 bases in between. Germline V lookup: CDR1 MNHEY, CDR2 SVGAGI. The CDR3 has 16 residues. The rearrangement links TRBV6-5 to TRBJ1-1, with a tentative D call TRBD1 (5 bases). Sequencing was carried out using peripheral blood. The origin of this receptor is a man in his 70s with active or convalescent COVID-19. The CDR3 protein is CASSYSFRQGNTEAFF. The CDR3 coding sequence is TGTGCCAGCAGTTACTCATTTCGGCAGGGGAACACTGAAGCTTTCTTT.